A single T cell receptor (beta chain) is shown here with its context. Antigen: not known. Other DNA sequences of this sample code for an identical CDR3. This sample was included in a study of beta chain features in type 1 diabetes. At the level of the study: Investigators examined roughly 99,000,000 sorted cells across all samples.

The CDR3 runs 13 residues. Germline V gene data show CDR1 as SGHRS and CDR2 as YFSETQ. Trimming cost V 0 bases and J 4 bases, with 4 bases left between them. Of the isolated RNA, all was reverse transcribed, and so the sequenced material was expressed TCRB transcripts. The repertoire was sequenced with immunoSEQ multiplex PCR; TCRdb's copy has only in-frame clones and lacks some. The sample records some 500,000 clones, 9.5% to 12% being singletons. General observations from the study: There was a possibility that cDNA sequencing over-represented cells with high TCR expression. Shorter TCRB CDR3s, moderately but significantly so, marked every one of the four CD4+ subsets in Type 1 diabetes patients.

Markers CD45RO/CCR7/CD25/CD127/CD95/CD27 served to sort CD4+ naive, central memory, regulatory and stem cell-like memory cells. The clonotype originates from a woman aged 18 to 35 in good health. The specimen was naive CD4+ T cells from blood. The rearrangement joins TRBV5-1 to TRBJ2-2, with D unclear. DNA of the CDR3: TGCGCCAGCAGCTTGGGCAGCACCGGGGAGCTGTTTTTT. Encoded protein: CASSLGSTGELFF.